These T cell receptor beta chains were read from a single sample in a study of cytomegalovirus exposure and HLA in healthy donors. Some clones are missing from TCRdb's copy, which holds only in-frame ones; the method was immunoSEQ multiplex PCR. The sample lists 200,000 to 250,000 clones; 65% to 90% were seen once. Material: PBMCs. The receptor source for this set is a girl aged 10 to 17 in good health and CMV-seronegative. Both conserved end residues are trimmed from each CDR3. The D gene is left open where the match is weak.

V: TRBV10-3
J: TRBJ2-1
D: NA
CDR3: AIRGPSLTSNEQF

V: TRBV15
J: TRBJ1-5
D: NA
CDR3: ATSRAAGGGSQPQH

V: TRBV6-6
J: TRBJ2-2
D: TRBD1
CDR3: ASSYLQGANTGELF

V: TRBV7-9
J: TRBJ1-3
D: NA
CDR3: ASITISGTSGNTIY

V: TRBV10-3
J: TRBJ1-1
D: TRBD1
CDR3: AISEDRGLNTEAF

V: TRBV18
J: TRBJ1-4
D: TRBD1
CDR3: ASSLELDRGGEKLF

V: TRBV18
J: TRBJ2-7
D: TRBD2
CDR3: ASQPAGGATGIEQY

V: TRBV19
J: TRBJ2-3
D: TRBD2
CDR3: ASSIGAGLVPDTQY

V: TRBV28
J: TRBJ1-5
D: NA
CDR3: ASSFPETPGMEPQH

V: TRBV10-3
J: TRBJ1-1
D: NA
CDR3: AISTGQTNTEAF

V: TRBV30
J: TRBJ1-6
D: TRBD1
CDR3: AWSRDSGSPLH

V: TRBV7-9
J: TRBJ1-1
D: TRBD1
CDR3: ASSLAGTGLTEAF

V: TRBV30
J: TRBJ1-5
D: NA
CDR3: AWSAGGGQPQH

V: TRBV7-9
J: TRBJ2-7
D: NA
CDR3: SSSLENFWTNTYEQY

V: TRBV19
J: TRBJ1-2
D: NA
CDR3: ASSIQGRGYGYT

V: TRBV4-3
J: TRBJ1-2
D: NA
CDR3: ASSQRDYGYT